This T cell receptor (beta chain) comes out of a study of cytomegalovirus exposure and HLA in healthy donors. Broader study findings: The authors confirmed in vitro that a few CMV-associated chains were specific for CMV antigens.

This clone was observed once. What it binds is unknown. Measured with immunoSEQ multiplex PCR; TCRdb has only the in-frame clones, and not every one. The sample has 100,000 to 150,000 clones, approximately 91% seen once. The TCR was taken from a woman under 30 in good health and CMV-seronegative. Sequenced: PBMCs.

DNA for the CDR3: TGTGCCAGCAGTGAACTCGGCAGGGCCTACGAGCAGTACTTC. This codes for CASSELGRAYEQYF. The V and J genes are TRBV25-1 and TRBJ2-7, with a tentative D call TRBD1 (5 bases). The CDR3 runs 14 residues. CDR1 is MGHDK, CDR2 SYGVNS, per germline. V lost 2 bases and J 2 bases, leaving 10 bases between the germline ends.